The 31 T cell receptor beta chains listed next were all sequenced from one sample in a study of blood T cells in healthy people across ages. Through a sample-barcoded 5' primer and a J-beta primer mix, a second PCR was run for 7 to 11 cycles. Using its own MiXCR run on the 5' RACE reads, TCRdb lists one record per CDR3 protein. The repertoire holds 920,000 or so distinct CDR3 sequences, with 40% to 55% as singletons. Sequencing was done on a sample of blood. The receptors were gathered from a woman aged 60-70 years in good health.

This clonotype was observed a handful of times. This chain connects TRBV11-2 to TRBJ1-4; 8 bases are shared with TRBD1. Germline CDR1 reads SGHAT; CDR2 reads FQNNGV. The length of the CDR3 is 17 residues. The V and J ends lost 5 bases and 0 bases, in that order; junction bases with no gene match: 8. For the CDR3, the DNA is TGTGCCAGCAGCGCAACAACAGGGGGGGCAACTAATGAAAAACTGTTTTTT. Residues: CASSATTGGATNEKLFF. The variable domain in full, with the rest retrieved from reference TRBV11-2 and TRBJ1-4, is EAGVAQSPRYKIIEKRQSVAFWCNPISGHATLYWYQQILGQGPKLLIQFQNNGVVDDSQLPKDRFSAERLKGVDSTLKIQPAKLEDSAVYLCASSATTGGATNEKLFFGSGTQLSVL.

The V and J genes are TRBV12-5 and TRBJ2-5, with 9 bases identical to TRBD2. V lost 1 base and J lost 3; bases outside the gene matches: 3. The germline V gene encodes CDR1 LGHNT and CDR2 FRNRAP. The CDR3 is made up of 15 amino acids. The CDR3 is CASGLAVAGEETQYF. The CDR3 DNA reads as TGTGCTAGTGGTTTGGCCGTAGCGGGAGAAGAGACCCAGTACTTC. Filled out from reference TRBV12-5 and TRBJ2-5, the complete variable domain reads DARVTQTPRHKVTEMGQEVTMRCQPILGHNTVFWYRQTMMQGLELLAYFRNRAPLDDSGMPKDRFSAEMPDATLATLKIQPSEPRDSAVYFCASGLAVAGEETQYFGPGTRLLVL.

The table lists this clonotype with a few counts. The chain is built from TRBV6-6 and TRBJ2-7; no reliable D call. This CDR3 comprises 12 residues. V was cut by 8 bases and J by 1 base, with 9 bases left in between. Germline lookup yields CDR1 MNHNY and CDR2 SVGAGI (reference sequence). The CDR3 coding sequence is TGTGCCAGCGGTCCGGGTTCCTACGAGCAGTACTTC. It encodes CASGPGSYEQYF.

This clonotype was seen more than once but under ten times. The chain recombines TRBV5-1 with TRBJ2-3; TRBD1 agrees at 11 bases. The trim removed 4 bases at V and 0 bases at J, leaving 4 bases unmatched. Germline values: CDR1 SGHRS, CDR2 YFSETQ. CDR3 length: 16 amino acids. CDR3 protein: CASSRGQGASTDTQYF. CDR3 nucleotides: TGCGCCAGCAGCCGAGGACAGGGGGCAAGCACAGATACGCAGTATTTT. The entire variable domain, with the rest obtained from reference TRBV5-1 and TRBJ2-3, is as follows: KAGVTQTPRYLIKTRGQQVTLSCSPISGHRSVSWYQQTPGQGLQFLFEYFSETQRNKGNFPGRFSGRQFSNSRSEMNVSTLELGDSALYLCASSRGQGASTDTQYFGPGTRLTVL.

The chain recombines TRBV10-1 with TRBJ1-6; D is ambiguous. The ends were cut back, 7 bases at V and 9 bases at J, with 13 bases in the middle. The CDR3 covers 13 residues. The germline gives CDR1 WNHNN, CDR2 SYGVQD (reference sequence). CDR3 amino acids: CASKETDGSPLHF. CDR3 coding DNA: TGCGCCAGCAAGGAGACGGATGGTTCACCCCTCCACTTT.

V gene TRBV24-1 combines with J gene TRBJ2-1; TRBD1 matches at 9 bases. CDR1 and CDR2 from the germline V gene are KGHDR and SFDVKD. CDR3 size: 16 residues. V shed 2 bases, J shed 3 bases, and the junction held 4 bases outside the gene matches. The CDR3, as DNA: TGTGCCACCAGTGATTCCGGACAGGGGAGCTACAATGAGCAGTTCTTC. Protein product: CATSDSGQGSYNEQFF.

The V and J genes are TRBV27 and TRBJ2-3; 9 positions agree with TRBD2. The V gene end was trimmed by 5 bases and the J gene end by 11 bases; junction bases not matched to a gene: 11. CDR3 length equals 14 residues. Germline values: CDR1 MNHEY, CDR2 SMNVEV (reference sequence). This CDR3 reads CASSPSGTPYMQYF. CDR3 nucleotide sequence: TGTGCCAGCAGTCCTAGCGGGACGCCTTATATGCAGTATTTT.

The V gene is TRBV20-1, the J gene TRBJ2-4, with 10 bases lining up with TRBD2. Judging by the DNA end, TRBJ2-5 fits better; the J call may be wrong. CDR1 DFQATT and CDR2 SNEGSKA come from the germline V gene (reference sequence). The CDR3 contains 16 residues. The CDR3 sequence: CSAREGLAGVLETQYF. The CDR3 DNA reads TGCAGTGCTAGAGAAGGGCTAGCGGGAGTCTTGGAGACCCAGTACTTC.

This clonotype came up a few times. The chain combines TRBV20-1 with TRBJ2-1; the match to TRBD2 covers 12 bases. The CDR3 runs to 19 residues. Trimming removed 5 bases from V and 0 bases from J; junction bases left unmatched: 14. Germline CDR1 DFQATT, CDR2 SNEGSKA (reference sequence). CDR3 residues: CSAHAVLAGGRGSYNEQFF. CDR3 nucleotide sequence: TGCAGTGCTCATGCGGTGCTAGCGGGAGGGCGAGGCTCCTACAATGAGCAGTTCTTC.

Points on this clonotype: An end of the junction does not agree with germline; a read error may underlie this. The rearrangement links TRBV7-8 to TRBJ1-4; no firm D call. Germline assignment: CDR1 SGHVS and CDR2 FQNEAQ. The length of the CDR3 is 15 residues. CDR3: CASSKDGSSNAKLFF. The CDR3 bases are TGTGCCAGCAGCAAGGACGGGTCAAGTAATGCAAAACTGTTTTTT.

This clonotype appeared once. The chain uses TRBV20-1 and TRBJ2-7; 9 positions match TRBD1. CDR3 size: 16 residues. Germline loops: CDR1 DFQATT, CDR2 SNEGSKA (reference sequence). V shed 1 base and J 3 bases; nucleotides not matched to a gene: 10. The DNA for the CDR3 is TGCAGTGCTAGAGTACCGGGACAGGGTTCTTACTACGAGCAGTACTTC. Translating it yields CSARVPGQGSYYEQYF.

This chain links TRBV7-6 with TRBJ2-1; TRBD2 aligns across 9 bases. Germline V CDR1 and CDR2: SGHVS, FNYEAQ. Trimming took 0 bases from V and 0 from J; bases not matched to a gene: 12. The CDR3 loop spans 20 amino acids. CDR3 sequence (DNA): TGTGCCAGCAGCTTAGCATCTCGGCTAGCGGGACCCCACTCCTACAATGAGCAGTTCTTC. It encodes CASSLASRLAGPHSYNEQFF.

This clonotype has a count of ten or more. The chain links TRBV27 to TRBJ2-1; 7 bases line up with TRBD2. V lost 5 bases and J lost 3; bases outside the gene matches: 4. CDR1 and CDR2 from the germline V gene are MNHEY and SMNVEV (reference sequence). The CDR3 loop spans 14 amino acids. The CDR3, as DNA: TGTGCCAGCAGTCCGAGCGGGATCTACAATGAGCAGTTCTTC. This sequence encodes CASSPSGIYNEQFF.

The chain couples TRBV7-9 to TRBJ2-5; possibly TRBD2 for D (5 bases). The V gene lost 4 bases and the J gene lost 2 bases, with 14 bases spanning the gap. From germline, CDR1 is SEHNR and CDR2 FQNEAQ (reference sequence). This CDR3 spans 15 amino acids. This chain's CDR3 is CASSCAGGVQETQYF. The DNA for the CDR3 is TGTGCCAGCAGCTGCGCAGGAGGCGTTCAAGAGACCCAGTACTTC.

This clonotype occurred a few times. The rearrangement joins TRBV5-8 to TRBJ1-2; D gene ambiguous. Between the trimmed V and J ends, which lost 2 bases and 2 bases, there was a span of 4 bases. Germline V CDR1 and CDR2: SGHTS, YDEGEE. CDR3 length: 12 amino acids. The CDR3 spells CASSFGNYGYTF. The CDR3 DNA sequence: TGTGCCAGCAGCTTTGGAAACTATGGCTACACCTTC.

Written as DNA, the CDR3 is TGTGCCAGCAGCTCAAAAGGACTAGCGGGAGTTTGGGAGCAGTACTTC. Its protein product is CASSSKGLAGVWEQYF. This chain uses TRBV5-6 with TRBJ2-4; 13 positions match TRBD2. The CDR3 has 16 residues. After removal of 3 bases from V and 13 bases from J, the junction contained 13 bases not matched to a gene. CDR1 and CDR2 (germline): SGHDT, YYEEEE.

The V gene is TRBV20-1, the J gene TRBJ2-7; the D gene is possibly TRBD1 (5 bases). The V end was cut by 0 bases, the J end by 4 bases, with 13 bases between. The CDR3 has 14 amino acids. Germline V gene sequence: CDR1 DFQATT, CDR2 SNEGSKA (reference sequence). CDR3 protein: CSARDPEAGYEQYF. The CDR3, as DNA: TGCAGTGCTAGAGATCCAGAAGCAGGGTACGAGCAGTACTTC.

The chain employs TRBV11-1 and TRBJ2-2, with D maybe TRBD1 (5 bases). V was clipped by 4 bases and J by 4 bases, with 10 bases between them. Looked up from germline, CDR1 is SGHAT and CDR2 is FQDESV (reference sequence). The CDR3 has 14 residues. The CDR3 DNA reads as TGTGCCAGCAGCTCCTCTAGGGGCACCGGGGAGCTGTTTTTT. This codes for CASSSSRGTGELFF.

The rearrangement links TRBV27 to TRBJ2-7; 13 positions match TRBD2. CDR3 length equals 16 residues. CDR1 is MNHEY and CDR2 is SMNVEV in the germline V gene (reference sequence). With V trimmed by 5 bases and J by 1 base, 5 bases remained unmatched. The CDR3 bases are TGTGCCAGCAGTATGGGACTAGCGGGATATTCCTACGAGCAGTACTTC. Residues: CASSMGLAGYSYEQYF.

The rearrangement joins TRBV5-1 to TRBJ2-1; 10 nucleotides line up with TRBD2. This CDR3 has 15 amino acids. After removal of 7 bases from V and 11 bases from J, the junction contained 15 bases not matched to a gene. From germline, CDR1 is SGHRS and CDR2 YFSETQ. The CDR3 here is CASRAKLAGAGKQFF. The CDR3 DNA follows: TGCGCCAGCCGGGCGAAGCTAGCGGGAGCGGGTAAGCAGTTCTTC.

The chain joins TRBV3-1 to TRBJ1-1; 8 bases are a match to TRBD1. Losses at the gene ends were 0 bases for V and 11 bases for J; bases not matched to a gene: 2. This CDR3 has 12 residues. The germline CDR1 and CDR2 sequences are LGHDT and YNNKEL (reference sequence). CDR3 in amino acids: CASSQDRGRAFF. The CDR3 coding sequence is TGTGCCAGCAGCCAAGACAGGGGGCGGGCTTTCTTT.

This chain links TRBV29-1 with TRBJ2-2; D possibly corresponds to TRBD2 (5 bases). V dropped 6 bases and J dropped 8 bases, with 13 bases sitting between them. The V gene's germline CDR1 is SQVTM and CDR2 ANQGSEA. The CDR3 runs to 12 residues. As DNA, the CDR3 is TGCAGCGTCGGGATTTCCGAAGGGGAGCTGTTTTTT. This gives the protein CSVGISEGELFF.

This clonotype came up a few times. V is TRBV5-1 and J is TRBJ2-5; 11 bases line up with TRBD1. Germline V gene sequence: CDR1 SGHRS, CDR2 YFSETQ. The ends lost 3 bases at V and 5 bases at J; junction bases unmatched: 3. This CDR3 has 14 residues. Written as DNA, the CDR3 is TGCGCCAGCAGCTGGACAGGGGGCGAGGAGACCCAGTACTTC. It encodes CASSWTGGEETQYF.

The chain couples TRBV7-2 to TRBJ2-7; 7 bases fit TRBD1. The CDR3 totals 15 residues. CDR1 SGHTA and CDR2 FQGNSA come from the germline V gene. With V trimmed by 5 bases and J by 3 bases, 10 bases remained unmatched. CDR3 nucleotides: TGTGCCAGCAGCCAAGCCCGGGACAGAGGCTACGAGCAGTACTTC. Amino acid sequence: CASSQARDRGYEQYF.

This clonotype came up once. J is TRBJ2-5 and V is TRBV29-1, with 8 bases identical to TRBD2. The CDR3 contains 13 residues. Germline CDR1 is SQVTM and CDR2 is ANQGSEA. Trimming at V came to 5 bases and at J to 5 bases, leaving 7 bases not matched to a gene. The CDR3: CSVSGGGRETQYF. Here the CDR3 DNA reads TGCAGCGTTTCCGGGGGCGGGAGGGAGACCCAGTACTTC.

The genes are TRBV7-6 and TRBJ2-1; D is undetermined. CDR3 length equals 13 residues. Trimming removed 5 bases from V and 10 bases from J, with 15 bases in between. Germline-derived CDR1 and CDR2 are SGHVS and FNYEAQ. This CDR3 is CASSARFPTEQFF. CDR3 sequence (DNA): TGTGCCAGCAGCGCCAGGTTCCCAACAGAGCAGTTCTTC.

CDR3 region: CASSLEGGPYNEQFF. The CDR3 DNA is TGTGCCAGCAGTTTAGAGGGAGGCCCCTACAATGAGCAGTTCTTC. The chain carries TRBV27 and TRBJ2-1, with D possibly matching TRBD2 (6 bases). V lost 2 bases and J lost 2, with 10 bases in between. CDR1 MNHEY and CDR2 SMNVEV come from the germline V gene (reference sequence). The CDR3 spans 15 residues.

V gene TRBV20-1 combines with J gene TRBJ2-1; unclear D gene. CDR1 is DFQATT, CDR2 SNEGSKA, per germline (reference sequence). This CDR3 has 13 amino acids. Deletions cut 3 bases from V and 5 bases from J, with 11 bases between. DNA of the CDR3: TGCAGTGCTAGCGGTCGTGATCACAATGAGCAGTTCTTC. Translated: CSASGRDHNEQFF.

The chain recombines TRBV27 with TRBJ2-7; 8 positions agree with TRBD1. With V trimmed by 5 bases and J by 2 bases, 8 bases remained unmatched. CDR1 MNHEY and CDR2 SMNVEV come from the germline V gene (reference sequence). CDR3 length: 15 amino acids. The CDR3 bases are TGTGCCAGCAGTAAATCCGGGACAGGACCCTACGAGCAGTACTTC. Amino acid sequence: CASSKSGTGPYEQYF.

The CDR3 sequence is CASSCGPGGTDTQYF. In DNA form, the CDR3 reads TGTGCCAGCAGTTGCGGACCGGGAGGTACAGATACGCAGTATTTT. This sequence joins TRBV6-5 and TRBJ2-3; 7 bases match TRBD2. With 4 bases clipped from V and 3 bases from J, the junction kept 7 bases outside the gene matches. The germline V gene has CDR1 MNHEY and CDR2 SVGAGI. The CDR3 sequence is 15 residues long.

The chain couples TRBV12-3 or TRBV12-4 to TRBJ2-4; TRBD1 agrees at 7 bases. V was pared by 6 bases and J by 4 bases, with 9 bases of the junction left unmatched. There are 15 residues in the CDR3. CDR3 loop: CASSQGTDEKNIQYF. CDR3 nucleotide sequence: TGTGCCAGCAGCCAGGGGACAGACGAAAAAAACATTCAGTACTTC.